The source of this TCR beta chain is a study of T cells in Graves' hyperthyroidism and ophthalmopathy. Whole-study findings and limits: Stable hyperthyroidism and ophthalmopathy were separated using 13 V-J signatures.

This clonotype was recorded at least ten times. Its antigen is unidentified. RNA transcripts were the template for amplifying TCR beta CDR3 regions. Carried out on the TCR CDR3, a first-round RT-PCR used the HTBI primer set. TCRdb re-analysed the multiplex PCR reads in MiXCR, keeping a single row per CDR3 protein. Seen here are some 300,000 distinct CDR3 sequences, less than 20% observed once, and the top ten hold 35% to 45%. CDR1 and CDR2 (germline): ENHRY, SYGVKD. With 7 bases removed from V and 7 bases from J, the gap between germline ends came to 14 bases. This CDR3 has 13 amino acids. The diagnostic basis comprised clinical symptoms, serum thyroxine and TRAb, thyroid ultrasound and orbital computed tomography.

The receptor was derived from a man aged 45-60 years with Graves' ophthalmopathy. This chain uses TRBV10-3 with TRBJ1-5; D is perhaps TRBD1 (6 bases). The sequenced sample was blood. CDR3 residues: CAINQDSQQPQHF. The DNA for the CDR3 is TGTGCCATCAACCAGGACAGTCAGCAGCCCCAGCATTTT.